This T cell receptor beta chain was profiled in a study of T cells after yellow fever vaccination. Study results and caveats: The booster saw the reappearance of most primary-vaccination clones (more than 95% CD4, about 90% CD8). Peaking on day 5 versus 15, the secondary response was faster but weaker.

Each CDR3 protein is one row after TCRdb ran MiXCR on the 5' RACE reads. The sample lists under 150,000 distinct CDR3 sequences, about 16% occurring once. After removal of 10 bases from V and 2 bases from J, the junction contained 13 bases not matched to a gene. Germline-derived CDR1 and CDR2 are SNHLY and FYNNEI. This CDR3 spans 17 amino acids. In the case of this clonotype: What it binds is not known.

The sequence derives from a man younger than 30 who received the YFV17D yellow fever vaccine. Sequencing used CD8+ T cells sorted from PBMCs, obtained 5 days after the yellow fever booster vaccination. J is TRBJ2-5 and V is TRBV2, with 13 bases that match TRBD2. This chain's CDR3 is CATLPGLAGWVQETQYF. The CDR3 nucleotides read TGTGCCACACTGCCGGGACTAGCGGGGTGGGTTCAAGAGACCCAGTACTTC.